Detailed here is one TCR beta chain. The antigen this receptor binds is unknown. Per-nucleotide qualities are absent, and no much larger clonotype sits a single base away. The donors were healthy, HIV-negative adults who had no recently reported acute infections or vaccinations. Only Caucasian adults living in Nashville, Tennessee, USA were represented among the donors. CD4+ T cells were enriched by magnetic negative selection, after which naive cells were positively selected on CD45RA and the negative fraction was taken as the memory subset. Blood was obtained by leukapheresis, after which PBMCs were separated by Ficoll-Histopaque density gradient centrifugation and cryopreserved in liquid nitrogen vapor phase. Analytical flow cytometry was used to check the purity and quantity of every magnetically sorted T cell population. Genomic DNA was isolated from every sorted fraction and measured by UV absorbance on a Nanodrop 2000c.

The sample originates from a study of shared clonotypes between healthy human individuals (dated by TCRdb to about 2020). At the level of the whole study: The cohort included a few men and a couple of women between 18 and 49 years of age. For each donor, CD4 naive and CD4 memory were each given three plates, CD8 naive was given two plates, and CD8 memory was given one plate. To estimate repertoire size and how much clonotypes are shared between individuals, the study performed deep sequencing of blood TCR repertoires from roughly five healthy adults. To increase sequencing depth and limit assay-specific biases, different laboratories used diverse techniques to prepare libraries and sequence TCR repertoires. Per donor, leukapheresis produced somewhere between about 0.94 and 10 billion PBMCs.

Using the deep immunoSEQ assay, multiplex PCR amplified TCR CDR3 regions from genomic DNA. Extracted genomic DNA from each cell subset was distributed evenly across all wells of several immunoSEQ 96-well plates, and each plate was treated as a replicate. Each replicate PCR for sorted subsets received roughly 200 ng genomic DNA, equal to roughly 33,000 T cell genomes. The purified libraries were quantified using a Qubit 3.0 fluorometer, sized with a Bioanalyzer 2100, and then quantified again using the KAPA Library Quantification kit. Every immunoSEQ 96-well plate was sequenced on a dedicated single-read 150-cycle Illumina NextSeq 550 flow cell. Per the original workflow: Because the immunoSEQ output included only junctional sequences and no quality scores, the filtering could not be the same as the filtering used for full-length reads. Sequences were annotated with PyIR, a Python wrapper for IgBLAST v1.9, and V/J genes and CDR3 were assigned using IMGT germline references. Reads were removed for weak V/J assignments (E-value above 1e-6), missing CDR3, stop codons, out-of-frame junctions, or ambiguous translated residues. V3J clonotypes were defined as sequences sharing the same inferred V gene, J gene, and CDR3 amino acid sequence. Percentage overlap between repertoires was computed as shared unique clonotypes divided by the size of the smaller repertoire. RTK rarefaction, the Chao1 estimator, and Recon v2.1 estimates of unobserved clonotypes were used to assess repertoire richness. Generation probabilities were computed with OLGA for all TCRbeta clonotypes obtained by the gDNA method from a few donors. As stored in TCRdb, this immuneACCESS dataset retains in-frame rearrangements with V and J assigned. A fraction of the clones does not appear; measured against another copy, unresolved V genes explain less than half of the discrepancy, and the remainder lacks a known reason. D and trimming were read from the DNA, whereas the V and J calls and clone size are those reported in that table. The sample table lists some 900,000 clones, about 80% of them with a count of one. The biggest ten clones account for approximately 1.5% of the sample.

The CDR3 spans 16 residues, from the cysteine through the phenylalanine. Of the read, only the CDR3 DNA is kept; its 48 bases are in frame from base 1. Looking up the germline V gene yields CDR1 KGHSH and CDR2 LQKENI. Trimming leaves V shorter by 3 bases and J shorter by 1 base, with the junction holding 5 bases beyond the gene matches. General findings and caveats noted by the study authors: Only blood was sampled, and tissue TCR repertoires likely differ from those in blood. When four donors were compared, the shared fraction of clonotypes was approximately 5% for naive CD4, approximately 3.5% for naive CD8, roughly 2.5% for memory CD4, and roughly 0.4% for memory CD8. Even with the large sequencing depth, rarefaction of the sorted-subset datasets indicated that sequencing was incomplete. Naive subsets generally had larger estimated clonotype richness than memory subsets did. The genetic and exposure-history diversity represented was limited by the small number of donors. Based on pairwise subsampling, the degree of clonotype sharing among donors was expected to be affected by sequencing depth. Compared with non-shared clonotypes, the clonotypes found in all four sorted-subset donors had higher generation probabilities.

The receptor was isolated from a man aged 18 to 30 in good health. The specimen was memory CD4+ T cells sorted from blood. In the paper's terms, the cell subset or site label means: CD45RA-negative fraction. This chain is built from TRBV18 and TRBJ2-5; 10 nucleotides in the junction match TRBD2. CDR3 protein: CASSPLAGAFQETQYF. The sequenced DNA is TGTGCCAGCTCACCCCTAGCGGGGGCCTTCCAAGAGACCCAGTACTTC.